Listed here are 7 T cell receptor beta chains from one sample, sequenced in a study of shared clonotypes between healthy human individuals. The repertoire was sequenced with immunoSEQ multiplex PCR; TCRdb's copy has only in-frame clones and lacks some. The sample consists of roughly 2 million clones, approximately 96% of them appearing once. Sequenced sample: naive CD4+ T cells sorted from blood. Subset noted: CD45RA+ positively selected. The receptors shown here come from a man aged 18-30 years in good health.

The V call is TRBV19, the J call TRBJ1-6; TRBD1 might be the D (6 bases). Germline loops: CDR1 LNHDA, CDR2 SQIVND (reference sequence). Between the trimmed V and J ends, which lost 4 bases and 3 bases, there was a span of 13 bases. The CDR3 totals 16 residues. DNA for the CDR3: TGTGCCAGTAGTACCCAGGACAGTATCTATAATTCACCCCTCCACTTT. Encoded protein: CASSTQDSIYNSPLHF.

V and J are TRBV10-3 and TRBJ2-1; D might be TRBD1 (6 bases). V was trimmed by 1 base and J by 6 bases, leaving 10 bases between them. This CDR3 contains 14 residues. The germline V gene encodes CDR1 ENHRY and CDR2 SYGVKD. In DNA form, the CDR3 reads TGTGCCATCAGTGAGTGGGACAAAAGCAATGAGCAGTTCTTC. Protein product: CAISEWDKSNEQFF.

The V call is TRBV6-5, the J call TRBJ2-5, with 8 bases that match TRBD1. The CDR3 is 16 residues long. Germline V gives CDR1 MNHEY, CDR2 SVGAGI. The V gene end was trimmed by 0 bases and the J gene end by 4 bases; junction bases not matched to a gene: 7. This CDR3 is CASSYSLGRGRETQYF. The CDR3 DNA is TGTGCCAGCAGTTACTCACTTGGCAGGGGGCGAGAGACCCAGTACTTC.

This clone was recorded once. The rearrangement links TRBV6-6 to TRBJ1-3; TRBD1 might be the D (5 bases). The germline CDR1 and CDR2 sequences are MNHNY and SVGAGI (reference sequence). V was pared by 6 bases and J by 1 base, with 10 bases between. CDR3 length: 14 residues. CDR3 bases: TGTGCCAGCAGCCAGGGCCTGTCTGGAAACACCATATATTTT. Translation gives CASSQGLSGNTIYF.

This clone was observed a single time. V and J are TRBV11-2 and TRBJ1-2; D is possibly TRBD1 (5 bases). CDR3 size: 14 residues. Germline values: CDR1 SGHAT, CDR2 FQNNGV. V was pared by 2 bases and J by 9 bases, with 16 bases between. The CDR3 sequence is CASSLMQGGDRYTF. CDR3 bases: TGTGCCAGCAGCTTAATGCAAGGAGGGGACCGCTACACCTTC.

About this clone: The same CDR3 can be traced to other DNA sequences in this sample. The chain couples TRBV28 to TRBJ2-7, with 9 bases matching TRBD1. Trimming took 4 bases from V and 3 from J; bases not matched to a gene: 7. Germline V gene data show CDR1 as MDHEN and CDR2 as SYDVKM. The CDR3 is made up of 15 amino acids. DNA for the CDR3: TGTGCCAGCAGTTCGACCGGGACAGGGTTCTACGAGCAGTACTTC. It specifies CASSSTGTGFYEQYF.

The chain carries TRBV5-8 and TRBJ2-3; 8 bases map to TRBD1. Unmatched junction bases numbered 0, after V lost 0 bases and J lost 0 bases. Germline loops: CDR1 SGHTS, CDR2 YDEGEE. CDR3 size: 15 residues. The CDR3 loop is CASSLGQGSTDTQYF. CDR3 DNA: TGTGCCAGCAGCTTGGGACAGGGGAGCACAGATACGCAGTATTTT. Using reference TRBV5-8 and TRBJ2-3 for the parts outside the CDR3, the full variable domain is EAGVTQSPTHLIKTRGQQATLRCSPISGHTSVYWYQQALGLGLQFLLWYDEGEERNRGNFPPRFSGRQFPNYSSELNVNALELEDSALYLCASSLGQGSTDTQYFGPGTRLTVL.